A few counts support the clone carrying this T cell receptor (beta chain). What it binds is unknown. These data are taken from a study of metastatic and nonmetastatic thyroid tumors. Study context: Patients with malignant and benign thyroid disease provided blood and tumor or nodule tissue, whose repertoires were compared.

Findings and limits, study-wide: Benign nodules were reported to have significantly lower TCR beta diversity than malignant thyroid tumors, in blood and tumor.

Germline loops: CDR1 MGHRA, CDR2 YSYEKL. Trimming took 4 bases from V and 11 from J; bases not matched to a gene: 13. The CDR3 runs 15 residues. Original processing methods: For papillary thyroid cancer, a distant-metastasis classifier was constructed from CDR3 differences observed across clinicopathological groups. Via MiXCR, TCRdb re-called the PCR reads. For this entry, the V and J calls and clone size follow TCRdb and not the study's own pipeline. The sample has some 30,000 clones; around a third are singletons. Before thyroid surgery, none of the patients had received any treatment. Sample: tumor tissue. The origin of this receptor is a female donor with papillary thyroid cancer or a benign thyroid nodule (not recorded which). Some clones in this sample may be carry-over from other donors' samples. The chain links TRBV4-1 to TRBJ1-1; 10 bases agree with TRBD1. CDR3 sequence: CASSRSSDRGLWAFF. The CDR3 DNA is TGCGCCAGCAGCCGATCCTCGGACAGGGGGTTGTGGGCTTTCTTT.